These 31 T cell receptor beta chains share one sample of origin, sequenced in a study of shared clonotypes between healthy human individuals. Using immunoSEQ multiplex PCR, the repertoire was profiled, and TCRdb retains in-frame clones only, with some absent. The repertoire holds 2,500,000 or so clones, with around nine tenths as singletons. Sequencing was done on a sample of naive CD4+ T cells sorted from blood. The subset: CD45RA+ positively selected. These receptors came from a man aged 18 to 35 in good health.

The V call is TRBV6-5, the J call TRBJ1-1; 11 bases agree with TRBD1. Trimming took 5 bases from V and 8 from J; bases not matched to a gene: 4. The germline V gene has CDR1 MNHEY and CDR2 SVGAGI. CDR3 length: 13 residues. The CDR3 reads CASSTRTGGEAFF. Written as DNA, the CDR3 is TGTGCCAGCAGTACCAGGACAGGGGGCGAAGCTTTCTTT.

This clone was recorded a few times. This chain joins TRBV2 and TRBJ1-1, with 7 positions matching TRBD1. CDR1 is SNHLY, CDR2 FYNNEI, per germline. V dropped 1 base and J dropped 0; count of bases not matched to a gene: 2. This CDR3 comprises 15 residues. CDR3 amino acids: CASSEGDSLNTEAFF. As DNA, the CDR3 is TGTGCCAGCAGTGAAGGGGACAGCTTGAACACTGAAGCTTTCTTT.

This clone was observed a single time. This sequence joins TRBV9 and TRBJ2-4, with D tentatively TRBD2 (5 bases). The CDR3 is made up of 15 amino acids. Trimming shortened V by 0 bases and J by 5 bases, and 12 bases separated the two germline ends. The germline gives CDR1 SGDLS, CDR2 YYNGEE. Written as DNA, the CDR3 is TGTGCCAGCAGCGTAGCTGGGTCCGGGGAAAACATTCAGTACTTC. Encoded protein: CASSVAGSGENIQYF.

This chain uses TRBV19 with TRBJ1-5; TRBD1 aligns across 8 bases. V was clipped by 3 bases and J by 5 bases; unmatched bases: 12. Looked up from germline, CDR1 is LNHDA and CDR2 is SQIVND (reference sequence). This CDR3 has 17 residues. The CDR3 loop is CASSIGRVQGVHQPQHF. The CDR3 region has the DNA TGTGCCAGTAGTATCGGAAGAGTACAGGGGGTACATCAGCCCCAGCATTTT.

The V call is TRBV11-2, the J call TRBJ2-7; D is perhaps TRBD1 (6 bases). This CDR3 region has 13 residues. Per the germline V gene, CDR1 is SGHAT and CDR2 is FQNNGV. V dropped 5 bases and J dropped 7 bases, with 15 bases sitting between them. The CDR3 is CASSVRDKGEQYF. As DNA, the CDR3 is TGTGCCAGCAGCGTCCGGGACAAAGGGGAGCAGTACTTC.

The V call is TRBV29-1, the J call TRBJ1-4, with 9 bases lining up with TRBD1. J lost 7 bases, V lost 6 bases, and 6 bases had no gene match. Germline V CDR1 and CDR2: SQVTM, ANQGSEA. The CDR3 contains 13 residues. This chain's CDR3 is CSVTGQGGEKLFF. CDR3 DNA sequence: TGCAGCGTAACGGGACAGGGTGGTGAAAAACTGTTTTTT. The entire variable domain, with the rest obtained from reference TRBV29-1 and TRBJ1-4, is as follows: SAVISQKPSRDICQRGTSLTIQCQVDSQVTMMFWYRQQPGQSLTLIATANQGSEATYESGFVIDKFPISRPNLTFSTLTVSNMSPEDSSIYLCSVTGQGGEKLFFGSGTQLSVL.

V usage is TRBV29-1 and J usage is TRBJ2-3; 12 bases match TRBD2. This CDR3 spans 14 amino acids. The germline V gene has CDR1 SQVTM and CDR2 ANQGSEA. J was trimmed by 6 bases and V by 6 bases; bases with no gene match: 7. CDR3 DNA: TGCAGCGTCGGCCGACTAGCGGGAGTGGATACGCAGTATTTT. It is translated as CSVGRLAGVDTQYF.

The rearrangement joins TRBV19 to TRBJ1-1; D is ambiguous. Germline V lookup: CDR1 LNHDA, CDR2 SQIVND (reference sequence). Trimming removed 6 bases at V and 3 bases at J, with 17 bases between. CDR3 length: 15 residues. CDR3 nucleotides: TGTGCCAGTAGACTGACCCTCCGACCGGACACTGAAGCTTTCTTT. Protein sequence: CASRLTLRPDTEAFF.

The chain has TRBV29-1 and TRBJ2-1; D is possibly TRBD2 (6 bases). The V gene's germline CDR1 is SQVTM and CDR2 ANQGSEA. There are 17 residues in the CDR3. The V end was cut by 3 bases, the J end by 4 bases, with 22 bases between. The CDR3 spells CSVEKAGLSGPYNEQFF. DNA for the CDR3: TGCAGCGTTGAGAAGGCAGGGTTAAGCGGGCCGTACAATGAGCAGTTCTTC.

J is TRBJ1-6 and V is TRBV27, with D perhaps matching TRBD1 (5 bases). The CDR3 totals 16 residues. Germline assignment: CDR1 MNHEY and CDR2 SMNVEV (reference sequence). With 0 bases removed from V and 6 bases from J, the gap between germline ends came to 12 bases. CDR3 sequence: CASSLSVGPGNSPLHF. The CDR3, as DNA: TGTGCCAGCAGTTTATCGGTGGGGCCAGGTAATTCACCCCTCCACTTT.

The chain uses TRBV2 and TRBJ2-5; D call uncertain. CDR1 and CDR2 (germline): SNHLY, FYNNEI. Deletions cut 8 bases from V and 1 base from J, with 14 bases between. CDR3 length: 14 residues. The CDR3: CASRVQAVQETQYF. The CDR3 DNA is TGTGCCAGCCGAGTGCAGGCAGTCCAAGAGACCCAGTACTTC. Drawing the rest from reference TRBV2 and TRBJ2-5, the complete variable domain is EPEVTQTPSHQVTQMGQEVILRCVPISNHLYFYWYRQILGQKVEFLVSFYNNEISEKSEIFDDQFSVERPDGSNFTLKIRSTKLEDSAMYFCASRVQAVQETQYFGPGTRLLVL.

The rearrangement joins TRBV7-9 to TRBJ1-2; 7 nucleotides agree with TRBD1. The trim removed 0 bases at V and 8 bases at J, leaving 6 bases unmatched. CDR3 length: 14 residues. The V gene's germline CDR1 is SEHNR and CDR2 FQNEAQ (reference sequence). This CDR3 reads CASSLAAQGMGYTF. The CDR3 nucleotides are TGTGCCAGCAGCTTAGCGGCACAGGGGATGGGCTACACCTTC.

The CDR3 DNA reads TGTGCCAGCAGCTTAGCGCTAAGGGTAACTGAAGCTTTCTTT. Translating gives CASSLALRVTEAFF. The chain employs TRBV7-9 and TRBJ1-1, with unresolved D. Between the trimmed V and J ends, which lost 0 bases and 5 bases, there was a span of 10 bases. This CDR3 is 14 amino acids long. Germline V gene sequence: CDR1 SEHNR, CDR2 FQNEAQ (reference sequence).

V is TRBV30 and J is TRBJ2-7, with TRBD1 matching over 8 bases. Germline V gene lookup returns CDR1 GTSNPN and CDR2 SVGIG (reference sequence). V was pared by 4 bases and J by 2 bases, with 13 bases of the junction left unmatched. The CDR3 is 16 residues long. The CDR3 sequence is CAWNRRGQAGTYEQYF. For the CDR3, the DNA is TGTGCCTGGAACCGAAGGGGACAGGCGGGGACCTACGAGCAGTACTTC. Supplemented by reference TRBV30 and TRBJ2-7, the full variable domain reads SQTIHQWPATLVQPVGSPLSLECTVEGTSNPNLYWYRQAAGRGLQLLFYSVGIGQISSEVPQNLSASRPQDRQFILSSKKLLLSDSGFYLCAWNRRGQAGTYEQYFGPGTRLTVT.

The chain combines TRBV4-3 with TRBJ2-7, with 14 positions matching TRBD2. The V gene's germline CDR1 is LGHNA and CDR2 YSLEER. This CDR3 is 16 amino acids long. With 3 bases clipped from V and 3 bases from J, the junction kept 4 bases outside the gene matches. CDR3 loop: CASSHRTSGRIYEQYF. CDR3 sequence (DNA): TGCGCCAGCAGCCACCGGACTAGCGGGAGGATCTACGAGCAGTACTTC.

There are a few counts of this clone. The rearrangement joins TRBV6-5 to TRBJ1-6, with D hard to call. Germline V gene sequence: CDR1 MNHEY, CDR2 SVGAGI. Trimming left V 4 bases short and J 10 bases short, with 17 bases between. The CDR3 has 15 residues. The CDR3 nucleotides are TGTGCCAGCAGTTCCACCGCTGAGGGTGGATCACCCCTCCACTTT. Protein product: CASSSTAEGGSPLHF.

This clone occurred a few times. V usage is TRBV18 and J usage is TRBJ1-1; TRBD1 agrees at 7 bases. The CDR3 extends over 18 amino acids. Germline trimming cut 5 bases from V and 1 base from J; bases unmatched to any gene: 16. Germline V gene data show CDR1 as KGHSH and CDR2 as LQKENI. The CDR3: CASSSGGAGGIGNTEAFF. CDR3 nucleotides: TGTGCCAGCTCATCGGGCGGGGCAGGGGGAATCGGGAACACTGAAGCTTTCTTT.

The rearrangement links TRBV7-9 to TRBJ1-4; TRBD1 matches at 10 bases. The V and J ends lost 6 bases and 8 bases, in that order; junction bases with no gene match: 9. This CDR3 is built from 15 residues. The germline V gene has CDR1 SEHNR and CDR2 FQNEAQ (reference sequence). For the CDR3, the DNA is TGTGCCAGCAGGGAGACAGGGGGCAGGGGCGAAAAACTGTTTTTT. Translating gives CASRETGGRGEKLFF.

V is TRBV27 and J is TRBJ1-2; D is ambiguous. The germline gives CDR1 MNHEY, CDR2 SMNVEV (reference sequence). Deletions cut 2 bases from V and 2 bases from J, with 9 bases between. The length of the CDR3 is 14 residues. CDR3 loop: CASSLRAMNYGYTF. The CDR3 region has the DNA TGTGCCAGCAGTTTACGGGCTATGAACTATGGCTACACCTTC.

This clone was seen a few times. V usage is TRBV2 and J usage is TRBJ1-1, with D unclear. The V end lost 2 bases, the J end lost 9 bases, and 7 bases lay between the germline ends. The CDR3 covers 11 residues. Germline V gene data show CDR1 as SNHLY and CDR2 as FYNNEI. CDR3 protein: CASSELTKAFF. CDR3 in DNA: TGTGCCAGCAGTGAATTGACAAAAGCTTTCTTT.

V gene TRBV19 combines with J gene TRBJ1-1, with D possibly matching TRBD1 (5 bases). Germline CDR1 and CDR2: LNHDA and SQIVND (reference sequence). V gave up 3 bases and J gave up 0 bases, with 11 bases separating them. This CDR3 region has 15 residues. CDR3 sequence reads: CASSIREGLNTEAFF. The CDR3 nucleotides are TGTGCCAGTAGTATCAGGGAGGGCCTGAACACTGAAGCTTTCTTT.

This chain connects TRBV11-2 to TRBJ2-1; D uncertain. Germline CDR1 SGHAT, CDR2 FQNNGV. V lost 9 bases to trimming and J lost 6 bases, with 9 bases between them. There are 11 residues in the CDR3. CDR3 DNA sequence: TGTGCCAGTAGCCCGAGCAATGAGCAGTTCTTC. Protein sequence: CASSPSNEQFF. Complete variable domain (other parts from reference TRBV11-2 and TRBJ2-1): EAGVAQSPRYKIIEKRQSVAFWCNPISGHATLYWYQQILGQGPKLLIQFQNNGVVDDSQLPKDRFSAERLKGVDSTLKIQPAKLEDSAVYLCASSPSNEQFFGPGTRLTVL.

The chain is built from TRBV7-9 and TRBJ2-1, with D unresolved. With 5 bases removed from V and 4 bases from J, the gap between germline ends came to 15 bases. Germline CDR1 and CDR2: SEHNR and FQNEAQ (reference sequence). The CDR3 has 15 amino acids. CDR3 coding DNA: TGTGCCAGCAGCCTGCGAGAGCCGATATACAATGAGCAGTTCTTC. As protein: CASSLREPIYNEQFF.

The chain is built from TRBV30 and TRBJ2-3, with TRBD1 as a possible D gene (5 bases). The CDR3 is 13 residues long. V shed 0 bases and J shed 6 bases, with 10 bases lying between them. Per germline, CDR1 GTSNPN and CDR2 SVGIG (reference sequence). CDR3 in amino acids: CAWSVRGSDTQYF. Here the CDR3 DNA reads TGTGCCTGGAGTGTAAGGGGCTCGGATACGCAGTATTTT.

V is TRBV18 and J is TRBJ2-4, with a possible D match to TRBD1 (6 bases). Germline CDR1 KGHSH, CDR2 LQKENI. Trimming removed 5 bases at V and 4 bases at J, with 9 bases between. The CDR3 totals 13 residues. The CDR3 region is CASSVDSKNIQYF. The CDR3 DNA sequence: TGTGCCAGCTCAGTGGACAGTAAAAACATTCAGTACTTC. Based on the CDR3 plus reference TRBV18 and TRBJ2-4, the full variable domain is NAGVMQNPRHLVRRRGQEARLRCSPMKGHSHVYWYRQLPEEGLKFMVYLQKENIIDESGMPKERFSAEFPKEGPSILRIQQVVRGDSAAYFCASSVDSKNIQYFGAGTRLSVL.

With respect to this clone: Other DNA variants within this sample encode the same CDR3. The gene calls are TRBV5-6 and TRBJ2-7; maybe TRBD2 (5 bases). The CDR3 length is 11 residues. V gave up 0 bases and J gave up 7 bases, with 5 bases separating them. Germline assignment: CDR1 SGHDT and CDR2 YYEEEE. CDR3 region: CASSLGGEQYF. DNA for the CDR3: TGTGCCAGCAGCTTGGGAGGGGAGCAGTACTTC.

CDR3 region: CASSATDPRQPQHF. Written as DNA, the CDR3 is TGTGCCAGCAGTGCAACGGACCCCAGACAGCCCCAGCATTTT. This chain uses TRBV6-1 with TRBJ1-5; unclear D gene. Trimming left V 4 bases short and J 7 bases short, with 14 bases between. Per the germline V gene, CDR1 is MNHNS and CDR2 is SASEGT. There are 14 residues in the CDR3.

This clone was observed a single time. The chain joins TRBV29-1 to TRBJ2-2, with D unresolved. CDR1 SQVTM and CDR2 ANQGSEA come from the germline V gene. The V end lost 4 bases, the J end lost 2 bases, and 11 bases lay between the germline ends. This CDR3 is 14 amino acids long. The CDR3: CSVASWGNTGELFF. The CDR3, as DNA: TGCAGCGTTGCTTCTTGGGGAAACACCGGGGAGCTGTTTTTT.

This clone was counted a few times. The CDR3 coding sequence is TGTGCCAGCAGTCCTGGGGGCTCTGAAGCTTTCTTT. Protein sequence: CASSPGGSEAFF. The rearrangement joins TRBV2 to TRBJ1-1, with D possibly being TRBD1 (6 bases). CDR3 length: 12 residues. V lost 5 bases and J 6 bases, leaving 10 bases between the germline ends. The germline V gene encodes CDR1 SNHLY and CDR2 FYNNEI.

This clone was seen only a few times. V usage is TRBV10-3 and J usage is TRBJ1-2, with D tentatively TRBD1 (5 bases). The germline V and J ends were trimmed by 4 bases and 5 bases, with 11 bases remaining between them. The germline V gene has CDR1 ENHRY and CDR2 SYGVKD. There are 13 residues in the CDR3. CDR3 region: CAISVDSPYGYTF. CDR3 DNA: TGTGCCATCAGTGTTGACAGCCCATATGGCTACACCTTC.

The chain couples TRBV6-6 to TRBJ1-1, with D perhaps matching TRBD1 (5 bases). Trimming removed 0 bases from V and 4 bases from J, with 15 bases in between. The CDR3 sequence is 16 residues long. Looked up from germline, CDR1 is MNHNY and CDR2 is SVGAGI (reference sequence). The CDR3 protein is CASSYSAPGGTTEAFF. DNA of the CDR3: TGTGCCAGCAGTTACTCAGCGCCGGGTGGGACCACTGAAGCTTTCTTT.